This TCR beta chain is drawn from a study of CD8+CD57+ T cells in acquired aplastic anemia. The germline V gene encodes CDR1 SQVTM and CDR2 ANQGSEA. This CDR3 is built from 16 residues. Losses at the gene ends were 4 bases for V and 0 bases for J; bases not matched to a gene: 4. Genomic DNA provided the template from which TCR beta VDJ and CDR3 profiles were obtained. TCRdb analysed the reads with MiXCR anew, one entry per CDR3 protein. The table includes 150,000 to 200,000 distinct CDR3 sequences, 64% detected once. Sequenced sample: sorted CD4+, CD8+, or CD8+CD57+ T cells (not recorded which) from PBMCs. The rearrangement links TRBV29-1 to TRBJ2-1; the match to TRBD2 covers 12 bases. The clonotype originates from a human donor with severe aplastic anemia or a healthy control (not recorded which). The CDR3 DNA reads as TGCAGCGTTGTTCAACTAGCGGGAGGCTCCTACAATGAGCAGTTCTTC. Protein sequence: CSVVQLAGGSYNEQFF.